The 16 T cell receptor beta chains presented below share a single source sample, sequenced in a study of cytomegalovirus exposure and HLA in healthy donors. Use of 60 Vbeta and 13 Jbeta primers characterized the PCR. Some clones are missing from TCRdb's copy, which holds only in-frame ones; the method was immunoSEQ multiplex PCR. The profile shows 150,000 to 200,000 clones, approximately 67% of them singletons. Specimen: PBMCs. The receptors were gathered from a man between 35 and 55 years old in good health and CMV-seronegative.

The chain combines TRBV27 with TRBJ1-1; D might be TRBD1 (5 bases). V gave up 3 bases and J gave up 2 bases, with 10 bases separating them. The CDR3 length is 14 residues. Germline V CDR1 and CDR2: MNHEY, SMNVEV (reference sequence). CDR3 residues: CASSFHRSNTEAFF. The DNA of the CDR3 is TGTGCCAGCAGTTTCCACAGGTCCAACACTGAAGCTTTCTTT.

The chain recombines TRBV6-1 with TRBJ1-5; D not certain. The germline V and J ends were trimmed by 1 base and 5 bases, with 12 bases remaining between them. This CDR3 has 15 amino acids. Germline CDR1 MNHNS, CDR2 SASEGT. The CDR3 DNA sequence: TGTGCCAGCAGTGAAGGTGTCAGAACAGATCAGCCCCAGCATTTT. Protein sequence: CASSEGVRTDQPQHF.

The chain carries TRBV29-1 and TRBJ2-3, with TRBD1 matching 7 bases. The CDR3 sequence is 12 residues long. The germline V gene has CDR1 SQVTM and CDR2 ANQGSEA. Losses at the gene ends were 3 bases for V and 3 bases for J; bases not matched to a gene: 0. This chain's CDR3 is CSVETGTDTQYF. As DNA, the CDR3 is TGCAGCGTTGAGACAGGGACAGATACGCAGTATTTT.

The chain has TRBV9 and TRBJ1-2, with TRBD1 matching 9 bases. The CDR3 length is 15 residues. Per germline, CDR1 SGDLS and CDR2 YYNGEE. V was pared by 2 bases and J by 8 bases, with 10 bases of the junction left unmatched. CDR3 protein: CASSVPGTGIGGYTF. CDR3 bases: TGTGCCAGCAGCGTTCCCGGGACAGGGATCGGAGGCTACACCTTC.

This clone was counted only a few times. The genes are TRBV4-2 and TRBJ2-2; 9 bases map to TRBD2. This CDR3 has 17 amino acids. In germline, CDR1 is LGHNA, CDR2 YNFKEQ. With V trimmed by 0 bases and J by 3 bases, 5 bases remained unmatched. CDR3 loop: CASSQDSGGGDTGELFF. CDR3 nucleotide sequence: TGTGCCAGCAGCCAAGACTCTGGCGGGGGGGACACCGGGGAGCTGTTTTTT.

The rearrangement links TRBV28 to TRBJ1-5; D is possibly TRBD1 (5 bases). The V gene lost 6 bases and the J gene lost 6 bases, with 12 bases spanning the gap. The CDR3 is 13 residues long. Per germline, CDR1 MDHEN and CDR2 SYDVKM. CDR3 protein: CASSGGAGQPQHF. The CDR3 DNA follows: TGTGCCAGCAGCGGGGGAGCGGGTCAGCCCCAGCATTTT.

V gene TRBV6-5 combines with J gene TRBJ2-7, with D possibly being TRBD1 (5 bases). Between the trimmed V and J ends, which lost 0 bases and 2 bases, there was a span of 8 bases. Germline-derived CDR1 and CDR2 are MNHEY and SVGAGI. The CDR3 is 14 amino acids. CDR3 in amino acids: CASSYSQGPYEQYF. The CDR3 DNA follows: TGTGCCAGCAGTTACTCGCAGGGCCCCTACGAGCAGTACTTC.

The chain recombines TRBV9 with TRBJ2-4; TRBD2 agrees at 8 bases. Trimming cost V 5 bases and J 0 bases; bases outside gene matches: 10. CDR3 length equals 17 residues. Germline V gene sequence: CDR1 SGDLS, CDR2 YYNGEE. In nucleotides, the CDR3 is TGTGCCAGCAGTTCAACGGGGGGGGCCGGAGCCAAAAACATTCAGTACTTC. Translating gives CASSSTGGAGAKNIQYF.

The rearrangement joins TRBV10-3 to TRBJ1-2, with a tentative D call TRBD1 (5 bases). CDR3 length equals 15 residues. With 8 bases removed from V and 7 bases from J, the gap between germline ends came to 23 bases. In germline, CDR1 is ENHRY, CDR2 SYGVKD. Here the CDR3 DNA reads TGTGCCATCCACGACGGAGGAGGGGTTGATTTTGGCTACACCTTC. Translating it yields CAIHDGGGVDFGYTF.

This clone appeared once. This rearrangement joins TRBV9 to TRBJ2-3; D possibly corresponds to TRBD1 (6 bases). Germline V gene sequence: CDR1 SGDLS, CDR2 YYNGEE. Trimming took off 1 base at V and 2 bases at J, with 11 bases between the two ends. The CDR3 covers 15 residues. As DNA, the CDR3 is TGTGCCAGCAGCGTACCCAGGGGAAACACAGATACGCAGTATTTT. Translated: CASSVPRGNTDTQYF.

CDR3 nucleotides: TGTGCCAGCTCACCGTTCCACAATGGGCCCAGCTCCTACGAGCAGTACTTC. This translates into CASSPFHNGPSSYEQYF. This chain uses TRBV18 with TRBJ2-7, with D unresolved. CDR1 and CDR2 (germline): KGHSH, LQKENI. There are 17 residues in the CDR3. Trimming removed 3 bases from V and 0 bases from J, with 18 bases in between.

This clone was counted only a few times. The chain joins TRBV6-6 to TRBJ1-5; D unclear. Deletions cut 0 bases from V and 1 base from J, with 7 bases between. CDR1 is MNHNY and CDR2 is SVGAGI in the germline V gene (reference sequence). This CDR3 is built from 15 residues. Here the CDR3 DNA reads TGTGCCAGCAGTTACTCGCGAGGGAGCAATCAGCCCCAGCATTTT. Protein: CASSYSRGSNQPQHF.

The CDR3 sequence is CASSYARGMGGFF. CDR3 sequence (DNA): TGTGCCAGCAGTTACGCCCGCGGGATGGGTGGGTTCTTC. The chain has TRBV6-5 and TRBJ2-1; D may be TRBD2 (6 bases). This CDR3 contains 13 residues. Germline V lookup: CDR1 MNHEY, CDR2 SVGAGI. Trimming took 2 bases from V and 15 from J, leaving 17 bases between them.

V usage is TRBV28 and J usage is TRBJ1-2, with 10 positions matching TRBD1. The CDR3 has 14 residues. The V gene's germline CDR1 is MDHEN and CDR2 SYDVKM. V lost 8 bases and J lost 4; bases outside the gene matches: 7. CDR3 sequence: CASWGQGTGYGYTF. As DNA, the CDR3 is TGTGCCAGCTGGGGACAGGGGACGGGCTATGGCTACACCTTC.

The chain carries TRBV19 and TRBJ2-6, with 10 bases fitting TRBD1. V trimming: 7 bases; J trimming: 0 bases; junction bases outside the gene matches: 6. The germline CDR1 and CDR2 sequences are LNHDA and SQIVND (reference sequence). The CDR3 contains 17 residues. The CDR3 sequence: CASTPGQGFSGANVLTF. Here the CDR3 DNA reads TGTGCCAGTACTCCGGGACAGGGGTTCTCTGGGGCCAACGTCCTGACTTTC.

The chain joins TRBV19 to TRBJ1-5; 9 nucleotides align to TRBD1. Losses at the gene ends were 5 bases for V and 7 bases for J; bases not matched to a gene: 15. The germline gives CDR1 LNHDA, CDR2 SQIVND (reference sequence). CDR3 length: 17 residues. CDR3 DNA sequence: TGTGCCAGTAGTCTCCCCCAACAGGGGGCAAGGGGCCAGCCCCAGCATTTT. It codes for CASSLPQQGARGQPQHF.